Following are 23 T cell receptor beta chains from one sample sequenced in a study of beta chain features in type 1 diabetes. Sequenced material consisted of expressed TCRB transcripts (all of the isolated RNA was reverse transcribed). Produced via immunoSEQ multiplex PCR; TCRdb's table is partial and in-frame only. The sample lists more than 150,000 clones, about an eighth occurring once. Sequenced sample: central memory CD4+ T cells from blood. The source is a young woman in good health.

This CDR3 reads CASSSYRDSRNIQYF. The CDR3 DNA reads TGTGCCAGCAGCTCCTACCGGGACAGTCGGAACATTCAGTACTTC. V gene TRBV7-9 combines with J gene TRBJ2-4; 7 bases agree with TRBD1. CDR3 length: 15 amino acids. Looked up from germline, CDR1 is SEHNR and CDR2 is FQNEAQ (reference sequence). V dropped 4 bases and J dropped 7; count of bases not matched to a gene: 10. Full variable domain (outside the CDR3, taken from reference TRBV7-9 and TRBJ2-4): DTGVSQNPRHKITKRGQNVTFRCDPISEHNRLYWYRQTLGQGPEFLTYFQNEAQLEKSRLLSDRFSAERPKGSFSTLEIQRTEQGDSAMYLCASSSYRDSRNIQYFGAGTRLSVL.

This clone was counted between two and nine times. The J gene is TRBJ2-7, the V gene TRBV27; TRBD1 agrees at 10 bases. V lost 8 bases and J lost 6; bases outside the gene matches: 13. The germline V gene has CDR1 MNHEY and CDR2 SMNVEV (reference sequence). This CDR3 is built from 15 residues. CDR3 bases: TGTGCCAGCCGTTCGCTGGGGACAGGGGCCGGCGAGCAGTACTTC. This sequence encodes CASRSLGTGAGEQYF.

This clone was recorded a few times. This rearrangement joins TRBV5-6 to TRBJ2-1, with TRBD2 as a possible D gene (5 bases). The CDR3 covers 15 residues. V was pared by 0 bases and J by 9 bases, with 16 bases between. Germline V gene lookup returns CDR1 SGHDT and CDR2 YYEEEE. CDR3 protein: CASSLDRPWRSEQFF. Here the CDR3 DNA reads TGTGCCAGCAGCTTGGATCGACCCTGGAGGTCTGAGCAGTTCTTC.

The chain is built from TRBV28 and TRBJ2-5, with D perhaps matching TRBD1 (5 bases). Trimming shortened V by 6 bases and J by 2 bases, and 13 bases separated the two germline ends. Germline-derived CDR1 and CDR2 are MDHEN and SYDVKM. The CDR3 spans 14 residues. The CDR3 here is CASSRGQVQETQYF. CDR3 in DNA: TGTGCCAGCAGCCGCGGACAAGTTCAAGAGACCCAGTACTTC.

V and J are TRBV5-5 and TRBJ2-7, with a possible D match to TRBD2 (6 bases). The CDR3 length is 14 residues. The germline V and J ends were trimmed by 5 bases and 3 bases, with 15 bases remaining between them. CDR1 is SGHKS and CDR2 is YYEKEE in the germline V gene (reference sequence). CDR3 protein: CASRLTSGYYEQYF. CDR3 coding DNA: TGTGCCAGCAGGTTAACCAGCGGGTACTACGAGCAGTACTTC.

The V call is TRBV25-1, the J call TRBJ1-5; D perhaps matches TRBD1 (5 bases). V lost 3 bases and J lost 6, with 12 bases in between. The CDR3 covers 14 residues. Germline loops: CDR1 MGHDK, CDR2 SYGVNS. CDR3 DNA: TGTGCCAGCAGTGAGGCAGGGAGGGGTCAGCCCCAGCATTTT. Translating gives CASSEAGRGQPQHF.

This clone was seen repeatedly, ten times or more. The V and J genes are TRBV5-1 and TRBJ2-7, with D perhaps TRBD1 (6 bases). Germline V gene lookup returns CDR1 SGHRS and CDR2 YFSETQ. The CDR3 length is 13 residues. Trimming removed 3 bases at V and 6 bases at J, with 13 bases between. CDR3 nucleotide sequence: TGCGCCAGCAGCTCGGGACATCGGGCCGAGCAGTACTTC. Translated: CASSSGHRAEQYF.

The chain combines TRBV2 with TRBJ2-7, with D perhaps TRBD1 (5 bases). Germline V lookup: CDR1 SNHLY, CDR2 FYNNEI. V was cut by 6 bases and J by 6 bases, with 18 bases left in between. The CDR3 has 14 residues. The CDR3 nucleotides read TGTGCCAGCAGCGCCGCTCAGGGATTCGGCGAGCAGTACTTC. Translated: CASSAAQGFGEQYF.

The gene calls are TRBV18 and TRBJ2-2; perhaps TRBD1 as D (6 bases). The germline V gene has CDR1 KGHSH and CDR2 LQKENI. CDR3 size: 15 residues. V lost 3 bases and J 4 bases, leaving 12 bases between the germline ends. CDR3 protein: CASSPETGTTGELFF. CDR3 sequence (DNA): TGTGCCAGCTCACCCGAGACAGGCACCACCGGGGAGCTGTTTTTT.

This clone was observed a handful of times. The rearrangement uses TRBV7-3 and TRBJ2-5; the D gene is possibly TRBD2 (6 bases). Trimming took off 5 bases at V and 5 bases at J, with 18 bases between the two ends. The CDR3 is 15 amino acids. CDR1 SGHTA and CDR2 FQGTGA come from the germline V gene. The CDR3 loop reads CASSPGSGARETQYF. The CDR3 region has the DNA TGTGCCAGCAGCCCGGGGTCGGGAGCGAGGGAGACCCAGTACTTC.

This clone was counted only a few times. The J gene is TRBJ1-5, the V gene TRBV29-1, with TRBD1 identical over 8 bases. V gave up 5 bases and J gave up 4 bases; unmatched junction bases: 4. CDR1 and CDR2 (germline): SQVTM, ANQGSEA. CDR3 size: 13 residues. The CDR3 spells CSVLQGGNQPQHF. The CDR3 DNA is TGCAGCGTTCTACAGGGGGGGAATCAGCCCCAGCATTTT.

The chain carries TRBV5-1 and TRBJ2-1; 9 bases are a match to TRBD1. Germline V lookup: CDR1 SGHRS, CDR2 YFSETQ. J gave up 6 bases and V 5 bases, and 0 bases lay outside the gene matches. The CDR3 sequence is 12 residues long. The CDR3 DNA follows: TGCGCCAGCAGGACAGGGGGCAATGAGCAGTTCTTC. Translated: CASRTGGNEQFF.

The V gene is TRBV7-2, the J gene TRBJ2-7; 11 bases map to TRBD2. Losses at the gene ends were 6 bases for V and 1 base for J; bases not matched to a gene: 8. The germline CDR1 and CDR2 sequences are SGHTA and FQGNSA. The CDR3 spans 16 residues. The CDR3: CASSKQGLAGSYEQYF. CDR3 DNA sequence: TGTGCCAGCAGTAAACAAGGACTAGCGGGTTCCTACGAGCAGTACTTC. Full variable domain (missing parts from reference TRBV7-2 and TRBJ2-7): GAGVSQSPSNKVTEKGKDVELRCDPISGHTALYWYRQSLGQGLEFLIYFQGNSAPDKSGLPSDRFSAERTGGSVSTLTIQRTQQEDSAVYLCASSKQGLAGSYEQYFGPGTRLTVT.

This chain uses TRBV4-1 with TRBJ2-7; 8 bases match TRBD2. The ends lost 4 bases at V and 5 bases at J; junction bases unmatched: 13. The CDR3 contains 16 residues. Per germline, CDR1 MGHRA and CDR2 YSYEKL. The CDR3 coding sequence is TGCGCCAGCAGCCGAAACAGGGTTGGACTAGCAGACGAGCAGTACTTC. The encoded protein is CASSRNRVGLADEQYF.

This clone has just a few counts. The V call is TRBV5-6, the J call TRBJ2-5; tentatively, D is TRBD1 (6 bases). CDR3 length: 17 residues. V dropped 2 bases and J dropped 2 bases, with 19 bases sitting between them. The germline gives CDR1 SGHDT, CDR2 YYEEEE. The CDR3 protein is CASSFRQVVEPQETQYF. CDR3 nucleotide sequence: TGTGCCAGCAGCTTCCGACAGGTTGTTGAGCCGCAAGAGACCCAGTACTTC.

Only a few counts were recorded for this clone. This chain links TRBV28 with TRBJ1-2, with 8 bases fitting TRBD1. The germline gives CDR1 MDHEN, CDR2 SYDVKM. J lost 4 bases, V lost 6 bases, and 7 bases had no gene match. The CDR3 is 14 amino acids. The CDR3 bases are TGTGCCAGCAGGCCAGGGGGCATCGGCTATGGCTACACCTTC. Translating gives CASRPGGIGYGYTF.

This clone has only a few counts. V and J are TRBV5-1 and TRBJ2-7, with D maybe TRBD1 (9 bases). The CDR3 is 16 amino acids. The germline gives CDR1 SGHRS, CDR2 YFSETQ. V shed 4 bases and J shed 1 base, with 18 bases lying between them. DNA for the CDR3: TGCGCCAGCAGCCCGGGAGGGACAGGGACGTCCTACGAGCAGTACTTC. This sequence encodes CASSPGGTGTSYEQYF. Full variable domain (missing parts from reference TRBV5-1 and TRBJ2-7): KAGVTQTPRYLIKTRGQQVTLSCSPISGHRSVSWYQQTPGQGLQFLFEYFSETQRNKGNFPGRFSGRQFSNSRSEMNVSTLELGDSALYLCASSPGGTGTSYEQYFGPGTRLTVT.

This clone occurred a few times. CDR3 nucleotide sequence: TGCGCCAGCAGCAGGATAGTAGGCACCGGGGAGCTGTTTTTT. It translates to CASSRIVGTGELFF. The chain links TRBV10-1 to TRBJ2-2; no clear D. The V end was cut by 6 bases, the J end by 4 bases, with 12 bases between. The germline CDR1 and CDR2 sequences are WNHNN and SYGVQD (reference sequence). The CDR3 contains 14 residues.

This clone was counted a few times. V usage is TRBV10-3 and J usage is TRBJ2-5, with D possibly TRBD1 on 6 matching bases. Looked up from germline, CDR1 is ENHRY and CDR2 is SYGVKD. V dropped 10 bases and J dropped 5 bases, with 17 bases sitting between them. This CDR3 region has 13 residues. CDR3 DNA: TGTGCCACACAAGATTACCAGGGGGAGACCCAGTACTTC. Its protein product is CATQDYQGETQYF.

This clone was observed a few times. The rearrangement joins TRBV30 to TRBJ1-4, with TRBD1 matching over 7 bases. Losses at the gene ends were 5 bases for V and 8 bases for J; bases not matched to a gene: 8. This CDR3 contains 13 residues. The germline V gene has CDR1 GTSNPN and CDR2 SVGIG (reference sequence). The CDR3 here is CAWGTVNNEKLFF. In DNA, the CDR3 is TGTGCCTGGGGGACAGTTAATAACGAAAAACTGTTTTTT.

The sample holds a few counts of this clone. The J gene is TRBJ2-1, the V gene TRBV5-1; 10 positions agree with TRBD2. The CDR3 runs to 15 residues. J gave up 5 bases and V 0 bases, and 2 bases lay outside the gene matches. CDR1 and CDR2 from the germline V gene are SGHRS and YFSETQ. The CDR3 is CASSLASGGHNEQFF. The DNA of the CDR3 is TGCGCCAGCAGCTTGGCTAGCGGGGGTCACAATGAGCAGTTCTTC.

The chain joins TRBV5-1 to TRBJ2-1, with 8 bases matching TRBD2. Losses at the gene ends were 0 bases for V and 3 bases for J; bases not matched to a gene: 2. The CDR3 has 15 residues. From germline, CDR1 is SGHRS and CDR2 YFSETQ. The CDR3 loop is CASSLGLAGYNEQFF. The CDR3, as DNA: TGCGCCAGCAGCTTGGGCCTAGCGGGCTACAATGAGCAGTTCTTC.

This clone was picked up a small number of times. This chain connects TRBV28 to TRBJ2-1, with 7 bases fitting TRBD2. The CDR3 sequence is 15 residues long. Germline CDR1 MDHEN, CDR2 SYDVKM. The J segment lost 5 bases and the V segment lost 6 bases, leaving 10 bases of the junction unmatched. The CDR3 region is CASSSPASGHNEQFF. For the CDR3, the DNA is TGTGCCAGCAGCTCGCCGGCTAGCGGTCACAATGAGCAGTTCTTC.